This T cell receptor (beta chain) was obtained from a study of blood T cell repertoires in COVID-19. At the level of the study: Sample material is recorded as cDNA or gDNA derived from T cells, B-cell-depleted T cells, or PBMCs.

This clone was seen a handful of times. In the original processing: Amplification of reference gene primers was used by the study to estimate nucleated cell counts. Data came from immunoSEQ multiplex PCR; TCRdb stores just in-frame clones and leaves some out. The V and J calls and clone size were taken over from that table, and D and trimming were inferred from the DNA. This table holds fewer than 250,000 clones, approximately 85% found once. V shed 5 bases and J shed 7 bases, with 14 bases lying between them. Germline CDR1 SNHLY, CDR2 FYNNEI. This CDR3 contains 13 residues. The clonotype was recovered from a man aged 40-55 years with acute or convalescent COVID-19. The sample comprised peripheral blood. V usage is TRBV2 and J usage is TRBJ1-2; D perhaps matches TRBD1 (6 bases). CDR3 loop: CASSLQGNAGYTF. CDR3 bases: TGTGCCAGCAGTTTGCAGGGGAATGCTGGCTACACCTTC.